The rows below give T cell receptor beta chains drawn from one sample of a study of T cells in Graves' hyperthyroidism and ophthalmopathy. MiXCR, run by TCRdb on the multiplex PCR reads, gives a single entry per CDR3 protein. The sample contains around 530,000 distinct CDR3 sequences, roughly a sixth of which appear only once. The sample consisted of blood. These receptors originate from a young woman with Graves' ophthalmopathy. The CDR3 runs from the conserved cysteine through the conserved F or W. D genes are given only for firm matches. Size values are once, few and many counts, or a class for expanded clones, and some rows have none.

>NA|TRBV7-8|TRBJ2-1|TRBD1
CASSFRDRKYYIGQDEQFF
TGTGCCAGCAGCTTCCGGGACAGGAAATATTATATCGGGCAGGATGAGCAGTTCTTC
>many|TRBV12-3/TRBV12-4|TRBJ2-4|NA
CASSSQTDIQYF
TGTGCCAGCAGTTCTCAGACAGACATTCAGTACTTC
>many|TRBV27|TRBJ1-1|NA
CASPQMGGSTEAFF
TGTGCCAGCCCCCAGATGGGGGGGTCCACTGAAGCTTTCTTT
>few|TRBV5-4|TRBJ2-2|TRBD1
CASSSPGQGTPGELFF
TGTGCCAGCAGCTCACCGGGACAGGGGACCCCCGGGGAGCTGTTTTTT
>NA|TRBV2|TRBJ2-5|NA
CASSETGAYQETQYF
TGTGCCAGCAGCGAGACGGGAGCCTACCAAGAGACCCAGTACTTC
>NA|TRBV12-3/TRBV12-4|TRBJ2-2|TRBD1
CASSLEGGFTGGAIGELFF
TGTGCCAGCAGTTTAGAAGGAGGCTTTACAGGGGGCGCGATCGGGGAGCTGTTTTTT
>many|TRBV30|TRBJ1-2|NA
CAWSVPGDDGYTF
TGTGCCTGGAGTGTACCAGGGGACGATGGCTACACCTTC
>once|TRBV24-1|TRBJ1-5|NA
CATSAAGRKNQPQHF
TGTGCCACCAGTGCTGCTGGGCGGAAAAATCAGCCCCAGCATTTT
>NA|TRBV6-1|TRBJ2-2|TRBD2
CASSEEISGMYTGELFF
TGTGCCAGCAGTGAAGAGATTAGCGGGATGTACACCGGGGAGCTGTTTTTT
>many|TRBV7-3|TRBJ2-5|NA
CASSGFGEETQYF
TGTGCCAGCAGTGGATTTGGAGAAGAGACCCAGTACTTC
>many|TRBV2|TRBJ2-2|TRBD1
CASRGDRGDTGELFF
TGTGCCAGCAGGGGGGACAGGGGGGACACCGGGGAGCTGTTTTTT
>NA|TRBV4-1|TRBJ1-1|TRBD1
CASSAPTRGTEAFF
TGCGCCAGCAGCGCTCCTACCAGGGGGACTGAAGCTTTCTTT
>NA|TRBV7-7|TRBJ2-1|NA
CASSLGIGYNEQFF
TGTGCTAGCAGCTTGGGGATTGGATACAATGAGCAGTTCTTC
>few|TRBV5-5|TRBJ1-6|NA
CASSFPKGNSPLHF
TGTGCCAGCAGCTTTCCCAAGGGCAATTCACCCCTCCACTTT
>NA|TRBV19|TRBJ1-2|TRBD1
CASAGTGRHGYTF
TGTGCCAGCGCCGGGACAGGGCGGCATGGCTACACCTTC
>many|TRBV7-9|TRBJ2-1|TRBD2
CASSSSSSGGASEQFF
TGTGCCAGCAGCTCCTCCTCTAGCGGGGGGGCTAGTGAGCAGTTCTTC
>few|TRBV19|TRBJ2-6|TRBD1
CASSSHDRELSGANVLTF
TGTGCCAGTAGTTCCCACGACAGGGAATTATCTGGGGCCAACGTCCTGACTTTC
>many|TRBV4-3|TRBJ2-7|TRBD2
CASSQDRTSGSYEQYF
TGCGCCAGCAGCCAAGATCGAACTAGCGGGAGCTACGAGCAGTACTTC
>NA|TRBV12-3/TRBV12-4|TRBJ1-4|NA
CASSLAGTGANEKPFF
TGTGCCAGCAGTTTAGCCGGGACGGGAGCTAATGAAAAACCGTTTTTT
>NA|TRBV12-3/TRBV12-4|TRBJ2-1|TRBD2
CASSPSGGQLYNEQFF
TGTGCCAGCAGTCCTAGCGGGGGACAGCTTTACAATGAGCAGTTCTTC
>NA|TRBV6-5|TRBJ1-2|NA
CASSYAGPRYGYTF
TGTGCCAGCAGTTACGCAGGGCCCCGCTATGGCTACACCTTC
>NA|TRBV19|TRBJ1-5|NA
CASSISYYRQTNQPQHF
TGTGCCAGTAGTATATCGTATTATAGACAGACCAATCAGCCCCAGCATTTT
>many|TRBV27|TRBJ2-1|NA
CASSLYAGEVTNEQFF
TGTGCCAGCAGTTTATACGCAGGGGAAGTCACTAATGAGCAGTTCTTC
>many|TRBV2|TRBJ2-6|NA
CASSEFKGANVLTF
TGTGCCAGCAGTGAATTTAAAGGGGCCAACGTCCTGACTTTC
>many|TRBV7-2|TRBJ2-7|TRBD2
CASSLDRRERGEQYF
TGTGCCAGCAGCTTAGATCGGAGGGAGCGGGGCGAGCAGTACTTC
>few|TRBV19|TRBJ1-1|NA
CASSRGDITEAFF
TGTGCCAGTAGTAGGGGGGACATCACTGAAGCTTTCTTT
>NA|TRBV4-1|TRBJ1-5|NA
CASSLVRSDQPQHF
TGCGCCAGCAGCCTGGTCAGGTCCGATCAGCCCCAGCATTTT
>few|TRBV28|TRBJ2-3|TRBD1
CASKQGAEDTQYF
TGTGCCAGTAAACAGGGGGCAGAAGATACGCAGTATTTT
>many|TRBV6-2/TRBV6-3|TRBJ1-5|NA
CASSYEGIDKPPPQHF
TGTGCCAGCAGTTACGAGGGTATAGACAAGCCCCCGCCCCAGCATTTT
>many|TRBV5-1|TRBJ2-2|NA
CASSPIGQNTGELFF
TGCGCCAGCAGCCCCATCGGACAGAACACCGGGGAGCTGTTTTTT
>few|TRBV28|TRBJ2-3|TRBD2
CASSWTSGGDGNTQYF
TGTGCCAGCAGCTGGACTAGCGGGGGGGATGGGAATACGCAGTATTTT
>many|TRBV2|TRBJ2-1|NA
CASSESSYNEQFF
TGTGCCAGCAGTGAGTCTAGCTACAATGAGCAGTTCTTC
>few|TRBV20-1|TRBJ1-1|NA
CSARAGPAFF
TGCAGTGCTAGAGCGGGGCCAGCTTTCTTT
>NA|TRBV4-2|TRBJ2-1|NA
CASSILADNYNEQFF
TGTGCCAGTAGTATTCTGGCGGACAACTACAATGAGCAGTTCTTC
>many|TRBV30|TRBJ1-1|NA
CAWSPQGRISEAFF
TGTGCCTGGAGCCCGCAGGGTAGAATTTCTGAAGCTTTCTTT
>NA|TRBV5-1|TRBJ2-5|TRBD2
CASSRTSGGAKETQYF
TGCGCCAGCAGCCGGACTAGCGGGGGGGCCAAGGAGACCCAGTACTTC
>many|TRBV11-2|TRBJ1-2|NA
CASSLVETAGRHGYTF
TGTGCCAGCAGCTTAGTAGAGACAGCTGGAAGGCATGGCTACACCTTC
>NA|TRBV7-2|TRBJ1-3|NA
CASSGLSSGNTIYF
TGTGCCAGCAGCGGACTCAGCTCTGGAAACACCATATATTTT
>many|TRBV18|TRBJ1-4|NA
CASSPRHATNEKLFF
TGTGCCAGCTCACCTAGACACGCGACTAATGAAAAACTGTTTTTT
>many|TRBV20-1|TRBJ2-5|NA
CSASPTGPLQGTQYF
TGCAGTGCTAGCCCGACAGGACCGTTGCAAGGAACCCAGTACTTC
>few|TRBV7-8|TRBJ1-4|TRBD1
CASSSTGGEYEKLFF
TGTGCCAGCAGCTCGACAGGGGGCGAATATGAAAAACTGTTTTTT